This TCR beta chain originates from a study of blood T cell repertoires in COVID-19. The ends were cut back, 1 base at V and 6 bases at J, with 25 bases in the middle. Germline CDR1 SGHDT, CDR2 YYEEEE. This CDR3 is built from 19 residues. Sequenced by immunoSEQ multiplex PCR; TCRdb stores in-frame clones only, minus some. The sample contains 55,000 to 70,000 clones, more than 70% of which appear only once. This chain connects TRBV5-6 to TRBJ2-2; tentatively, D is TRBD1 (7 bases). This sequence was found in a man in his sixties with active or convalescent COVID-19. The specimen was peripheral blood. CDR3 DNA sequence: TGTGCCAGCAGCTTGTGGCGTGGACTTGCGACAGGGAGGCCCGGGGAGCTGTTTTTT. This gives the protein CASSLWRGLATGRPGELFF.